Here is one T cell receptor (beta chain) with its context. The antigen is undetermined. The data stem from a study of tumor and adjacent non-tumor tissue in lung cancer. Overall study: The cohort had roughly 11 adenocarcinoma, a couple of squamous cell and 1 small cell patients. Patients were aged about 30 to 80, nine to eleven men and 4 to 6 women, stage I to III.

This sample's RNA came from whole unsorted tissue. Distant lung tissue was collected more than 3 cm away from the tumor edge. Between August and November 2014, newly diagnosed, chemotherapy-naive lung cancer patients underwent thoracic surgery in China. The CDR3 length is 15 residues. Trimming removed 10 bases at V and 0 bases at J, with 16 bases between. Germline V gives CDR1 MGHRA, CDR2 YSYEKL. Study results and caveats: Compared with tumor, normal lung showed significantly lower TCR diversity.

TCRbeta libraries were built with three rounds of nested PCR, modified from ARM-PCR. TCRdb called the multiplex PCR reads again in MiXCR, with one record for every CDR3 protein. The sample carries 90,000 to 100,000 distinct CDR3 sequences, 75% to 85% recorded once. This clonotype originated in a man aged 55 to 70 with small cell lung cancer. This chain uses TRBV4-1 with TRBJ1-3; the D is unclear. Sample: distant non-tumor lung tissue. The CDR3 DNA is TGCGCCATCAGTCAAGGTGGGGTCTCTGGAAACACCATATATTTT. It is translated as CAISQGGVSGNTIYF.